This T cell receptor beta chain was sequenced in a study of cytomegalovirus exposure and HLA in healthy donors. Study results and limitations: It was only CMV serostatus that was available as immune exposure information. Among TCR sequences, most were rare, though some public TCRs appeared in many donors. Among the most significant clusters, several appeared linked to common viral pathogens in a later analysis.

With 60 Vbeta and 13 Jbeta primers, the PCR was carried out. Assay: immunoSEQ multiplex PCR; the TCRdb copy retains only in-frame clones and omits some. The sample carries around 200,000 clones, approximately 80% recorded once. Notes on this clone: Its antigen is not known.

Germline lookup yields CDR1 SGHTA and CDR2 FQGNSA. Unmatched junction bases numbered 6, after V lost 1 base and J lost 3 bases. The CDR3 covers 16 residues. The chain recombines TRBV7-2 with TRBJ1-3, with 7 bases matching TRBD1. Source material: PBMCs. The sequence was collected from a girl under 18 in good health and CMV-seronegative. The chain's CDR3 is CASSLGGQLIGNTIYF. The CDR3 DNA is TGTGCCAGCAGCTTAGGGGGACAGTTGATTGGAAACACCATATATTTT.